These 21 T cell receptor beta chains were sequenced from one sample in a study of TIL therapy for anti-PD-1-resistant metastatic lung cancer. The immunoSEQ assay was v3. The table came from immunoSEQ multiplex PCR; TCRdb's copy has only in-frame clones and leaves some out. Of about 26,000 clones listed, around 70% are singletons. Noted time point: pre-treatment sample, taken before nivolumab and TIL therapy. Most excised metastases sampled were pleural nodules or supraclavicular lymph nodes. The source material was tumor tissue, sampled at baseline. The receptor source for this set is a person aged 25-80 years with non-small cell lung cancer.

The rearrangement links TRBV10-3 to TRBJ1-4, with TRBD1 matching 7 bases. The length of the CDR3 is 14 residues. Trimming took 6 bases from V and 4 from J; bases not matched to a gene: 5. Germline V lookup: CDR1 ENHRY, CDR2 SYGVKD. The CDR3 sequence is CAISRDSGNEKLFF. The CDR3 DNA reads as TGTGCCATCAGCCGGGACAGTGGTAATGAAAAACTGTTTTTT.

This CDR3 reads CASSQDPSRASSYNEQFF. CDR3 nucleotide sequence: TGCGCCAGCAGCCAAGACCCTTCGCGGGCCTCCTCCTACAATGAGCAGTTCTTC. V is TRBV4-1 and J is TRBJ2-1, with TRBD2 as a possible D gene (5 bases). CDR3 length: 18 residues. Per the germline V gene, CDR1 is MGHRA and CDR2 is YSYEKL. V shed 0 bases and J shed 0 bases, with 15 bases lying between them.

Concerning this clone itself: Other DNA sequences in this sample translate to the same CDR3. This chain connects TRBV6-4 to TRBJ2-3, with TRBD2 matching over 8 bases. Germline lookup yields CDR1 MRHNA and CDR2 SNTAGT. There are 15 residues in the CDR3. The trim removed 0 bases at V and 2 bases at J, leaving 1 base unmatched. As DNA, the CDR3 is TGTGCCAGCAGTGACTCCGGGGGGGCCACAGATACGCAGTATTTT. Translated, it gives CASSDSGGATDTQYF.

This chain joins TRBV6-5 and TRBJ1-1; D gene unclear. Deletions cut 5 bases from V and 0 bases from J, with 7 bases between. The length of the CDR3 is 13 residues. Germline V gene sequence: CDR1 MNHEY, CDR2 SVGAGI. CDR3 nucleotide sequence: TGTGCCAGCAGTACGCACCTGAACACTGAAGCTTTCTTT. Its translation is CASSTHLNTEAFF.

The V and J genes are TRBV19 and TRBJ2-2, with D unresolved. With 3 bases removed from V and 2 bases from J, the gap between germline ends came to 7 bases. From germline, CDR1 is LNHDA and CDR2 SQIVND (reference sequence). The CDR3 totals 14 residues. The CDR3 spells CASSILVNTGELFF. The CDR3 DNA is TGTGCCAGTAGTATTTTGGTAAACACCGGGGAGCTGTTTTTT.

This clone was observed a few times. The chain carries TRBV7-9 and TRBJ2-3; 9 bases fit TRBD1. CDR1 is SEHNR and CDR2 is FQNEAQ in the germline V gene (reference sequence). The CDR3 loop spans 16 amino acids. V trimming: 5 bases; J trimming: 4 bases; junction bases outside the gene matches: 10. CDR3 sequence (DNA): TGTGCCAGCAGCCATCCGATGGACAGGGGCCCAGATACGCAGTATTTT. As protein: CASSHPMDRGPDTQYF.

The V call is TRBV11-2, the J call TRBJ2-1; D gene uncertain. Germline-derived CDR1 and CDR2 are SGHAT and FQNNGV. The CDR3 consists of 11 residues. V was trimmed by 7 bases and J by 9 bases, leaving 10 bases between them. The CDR3 sequence is CASTTWGEQFF. The CDR3 coding sequence is TGTGCCAGCACCACCTGGGGTGAGCAGTTCTTC.

This clone was counted only a few times. The gene calls are TRBV21-1 and TRBJ2-7; the table's D call, TRBD1, was not checked against the DNA. TRBV21-1 is recorded as a pseudogene. The CDR3 has 15 residues. This chain's CDR3 is CASSKGGTGSHEQYF. The CDR3, as DNA: TGTGCCAGCAGCAAAGGTGGGACAGGGAGCCACGAGCAGTACTTC.

This rearrangement joins TRBV11-2 to TRBJ2-4, with 12 bases identical to TRBD1. Germline trimming cut 0 bases from V and 6 bases from J; bases unmatched to any gene: 3. The CDR3 contains 16 residues. CDR1 and CDR2 from the germline V gene are SGHAT and FQNNGV. Here the CDR3 DNA reads TGTGCCAGCAGCTTAGATCCGGGACAGGGGGCAAACATTCAGTACTTC. It is translated as CASSLDPGQGANIQYF.

The chain couples TRBV7-2 to TRBJ2-7, with a weak D call TRBD2 (5 bases). The V end lost 5 bases, the J end lost 5 bases, and 16 bases lay between the germline ends. Germline V gene sequence: CDR1 SGHTA, CDR2 FQGNSA. The CDR3 extends over 14 amino acids. As DNA, the CDR3 is TGTGCCAGCAGCATATATAGTGGGAGAGACGAGCAGTACTTC. Protein sequence: CASSIYSGRDEQYF.

V usage is TRBV5-6 and J usage is TRBJ2-1; D may be TRBD1 or TRBD2 (5 bases each). V dropped 0 bases and J dropped 7 bases, with 8 bases sitting between them. The V gene's germline CDR1 is SGHDT and CDR2 YYEEEE. The CDR3 spans 13 residues. The CDR3 is CASSLVGENEQFF. The CDR3 DNA reads as TGTGCCAGCAGCTTGGTGGGGGAAAATGAGCAGTTCTTC.

The sample holds one count of this clone. The rearrangement links TRBV11-2 to TRBJ1-2; the D gene is possibly TRBD1 (5 bases). Germline V gene data show CDR1 as SGHAT and CDR2 as FQNNGV. There are 14 residues in the CDR3. Trimming left V 5 bases short and J 4 bases short, with 14 bases between. The CDR3: CASSPEPGTYGYTF. In DNA, the CDR3 is TGTGCCAGCAGCCCCGAACCAGGGACCTATGGCTACACCTTC.

V gene TRBV7-9 combines with J gene TRBJ1-2; TRBD1 aligns across 7 bases. After removal of 2 bases from V and 4 bases from J, the junction contained 13 bases not matched to a gene. The germline V gene encodes CDR1 SEHNR and CDR2 FQNEAQ (reference sequence). The CDR3 extends over 17 amino acids. The CDR3 coding sequence is TGTGCCAGCAGCTTATCGGGGACAGCGAACCTACGCTATGGCTACACCTTC. Protein: CASSLSGTANLRYGYTF.

The chain is built from TRBV21-1 and TRBJ2-1; the table calls TRBD1, which could not be checked here. TRBV21-1 is designated a pseudogene. The CDR3 has 15 residues. This CDR3 is CASSKATNRRYEQFF. The CDR3 nucleotides read TGTGCCAGCAGCAAAGCGACAAACAGGAGATATGAGCAGTTCTTC.

The CDR3 DNA reads TGTGCCAGCAGTGCGTCCCCGCTCTACGAGCAGTACTTC. Translating gives CASSASPLYEQYF. V usage is TRBV2 and J usage is TRBJ2-7; D unclear. In germline, CDR1 is SNHLY, CDR2 FYNNEI. Trimming removed 4 bases from V and 3 bases from J, with 10 bases in between. The CDR3 has 13 residues. The variable domain in full, with the rest retrieved from reference TRBV2 and TRBJ2-7, is EPEVTQTPSHQVTQMGQEVILRCVPISNHLYFYWYRQILGQKVEFLVSFYNNEISEKSEIFDDQFSVERPDGSNFTLKIRSTKLEDSAMYFCASSASPLYEQYFGPGTRLTVT.

On this clone: A junction boundary mismatches the germline segment, possibly from a read error. The chain links TRBV7-7 to TRBJ2-3, with 12 bases matching TRBD2. This CDR3 region has 15 residues. Germline values: CDR1 SSHAT, CDR2 FNYEAQ (reference sequence). The CDR3 DNA follows: TGTGCTAGCAGCTCTAGCGGGGGGGCCGCAGATACGCAGTATTTT. It encodes CASSSSGGAADTQYF.

The gene calls are TRBV27 and TRBJ1-6; TRBD1 is a possible D gene (6 bases). Germline CDR1 MNHEY, CDR2 SMNVEV (reference sequence). V lost 9 bases, J lost 9 bases, and 24 bases lay in between. The CDR3 runs 16 residues. The CDR3, as DNA: TGTGCCAGTCCTCGAAGGGGTCGGGGGCTTTGTTCACCCCTCCACTTT. It specifies CASPRRGRGLCSPLHF.

A single count supports this clone. V and J are TRBV6-1 and TRBJ2-6, with no clear D. The CDR3 contains 13 residues. CDR1 MNHNS and CDR2 SASEGT come from the germline V gene. Trimming took off 3 bases at V and 4 bases at J, with 4 bases between the two ends. CDR3 nucleotide sequence: TGTGCCAGCAGTGATCCCGGGGCCAACGTCCTGACTTTC. It encodes CASSDPGANVLTF.

This chain links TRBV4-3 with TRBJ2-5; weak D call: TRBD1 (6 bases). Germline V CDR1 and CDR2: LGHNA, YSLEER. With 1 base removed from V and 5 bases from J, the gap between germline ends came to 14 bases. This CDR3 is 15 amino acids long. The CDR3 region has the DNA TGCGCCAGCAGCCAAGGTGGGGGCGCGAGGGAGACCCAGTACTTC. Amino acids: CASSQGGGARETQYF.

J is TRBJ2-7 and V is TRBV7-9; a possible D gene is TRBD1 (6 bases). The germline V and J ends were trimmed by 5 bases and 1 base, with 15 bases remaining between them. Germline values: CDR1 SEHNR, CDR2 FQNEAQ (reference sequence). The CDR3 has 15 amino acids. CDR3 coding DNA: TGTGCCAGCAGCCAGCCCGGACAGCCTTCCTACGAGCAGTACTTC. This gives the protein CASSQPGQPSYEQYF.

The chain combines TRBV27 with TRBJ2-2, with a weak D call TRBD1 (6 bases). V gave up 3 bases and J gave up 2 bases, with 7 bases separating them. The CDR3 covers 14 residues. CDR1 and CDR2 (germline): MNHEY, SMNVEV (reference sequence). CDR3 DNA sequence: TGTGCCAGCAGTTTGGACAGAAACACCGGGGAGCTGTTTTTT. Protein: CASSLDRNTGELFF.